These T cell receptor beta chains were read from a single sample in a study of monozygotic twins with inflammatory bowel disease. Each CDR3 protein gets one entry in TCRdb, which reprocessed the 5' RACE reads and gives no DNA. This repertoire comprises fewer than 350,000 distinct CDR3 sequences; its ten largest clones make up roughly 2%. The sequencing sample was made of blood. Source of these receptors: a human donor with ulcerative colitis or Crohn's disease, or a healthy co-twin of an affected twin (not recorded which). CDR3s include the opening cysteine and the closing phenylalanine or tryptophan. Fields, in order: V gene, J gene, CDR3 protein.

v_call: TRBV30; j_call: TRBJ1-1; cdr3_aa: CAWSVGIRSPAAAFF
v_call: TRBV5-1; j_call: TRBJ1-6; cdr3_aa: CASSLGEGLNSPLHF
v_call: TRBV3-1; j_call: TRBJ2-2; cdr3_aa: CASSQDRGQLRNTGELFF
v_call: TRBV6-2/TRBV6-3; j_call: TRBJ2-2; cdr3_aa: CASSYSGQNANTGELFF
v_call: TRBV29-1; j_call: TRBJ2-7; cdr3_aa: CSVLPLGANEQYF
v_call: TRBV29-1; j_call: TRBJ2-1; cdr3_aa: CSVDHPGREGTGEQFF
v_call: TRBV28; j_call: TRBJ1-3; cdr3_aa: CASIRGSPSGNTIYF
v_call: TRBV7-8; j_call: TRBJ1-1; cdr3_aa: CASSLARSANTEAFF
v_call: TRBV9; j_call: TRBJ2-7; cdr3_aa: CASSVDGTGRYEQYF
v_call: TRBV14; j_call: TRBJ1-2; cdr3_aa: CASSRTGTGERRYTF
v_call: TRBV6-2/TRBV6-3; j_call: TRBJ2-1; cdr3_aa: CASRWTGFGNEQFF
v_call: TRBV2; j_call: TRBJ2-2; cdr3_aa: CASRADRNTGELFF
v_call: TRBV7-3; j_call: TRBJ2-7; cdr3_aa: CASSLMGGRHTESYEQYF
v_call: TRBV12-3/TRBV12-4; j_call: TRBJ1-2; cdr3_aa: CASSPTGGFHGYTF
v_call: TRBV27; j_call: TRBJ2-7; cdr3_aa: CASRKAGGGYEQYF
v_call: TRBV20-1; j_call: TRBJ1-5; cdr3_aa: CSARAAGAREAQHF
v_call: TRBV11-2; j_call: TRBJ2-1; cdr3_aa: CASSFFGSFRTYNEQFF
v_call: TRBV6-1; j_call: TRBJ1-1; cdr3_aa: CASSAIPGQNTEAFF
v_call: TRBV4-1; j_call: TRBJ2-7; cdr3_aa: CASSLVQGPYEQYF
v_call: TRBV24-1; j_call: TRBJ1-1; cdr3_aa: CATSEWTGRTFF
v_call: TRBV10-3; j_call: TRBJ1-1; cdr3_aa: CAIREQGTRVTEAFF
v_call: TRBV7-9; j_call: TRBJ1-5; cdr3_aa: CASSQGGNQPQHF